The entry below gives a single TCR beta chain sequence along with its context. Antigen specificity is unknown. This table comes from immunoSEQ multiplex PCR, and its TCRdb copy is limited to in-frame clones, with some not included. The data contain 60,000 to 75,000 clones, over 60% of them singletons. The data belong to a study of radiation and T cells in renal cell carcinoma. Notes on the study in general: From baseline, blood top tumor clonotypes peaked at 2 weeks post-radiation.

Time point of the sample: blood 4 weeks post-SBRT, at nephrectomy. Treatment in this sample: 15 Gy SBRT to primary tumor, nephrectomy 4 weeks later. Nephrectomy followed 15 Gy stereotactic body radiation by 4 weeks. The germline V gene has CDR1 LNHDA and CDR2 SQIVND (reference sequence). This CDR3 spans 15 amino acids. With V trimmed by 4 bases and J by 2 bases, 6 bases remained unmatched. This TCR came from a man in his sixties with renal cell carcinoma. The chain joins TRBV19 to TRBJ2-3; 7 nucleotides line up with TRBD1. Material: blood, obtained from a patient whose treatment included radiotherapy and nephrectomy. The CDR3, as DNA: TGTGCCAGTAGTAAAAACAGGGGAAACACAGATACGCAGTATTTT. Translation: CASSKNRGNTDTQYF.